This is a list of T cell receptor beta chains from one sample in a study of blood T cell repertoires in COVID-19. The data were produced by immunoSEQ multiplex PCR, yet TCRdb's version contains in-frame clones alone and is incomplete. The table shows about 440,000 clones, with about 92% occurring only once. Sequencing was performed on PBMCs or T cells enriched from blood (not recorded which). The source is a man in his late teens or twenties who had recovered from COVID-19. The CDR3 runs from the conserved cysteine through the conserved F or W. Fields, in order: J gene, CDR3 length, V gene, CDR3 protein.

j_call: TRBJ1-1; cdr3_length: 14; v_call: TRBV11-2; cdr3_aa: CASSLAGGNTEAFF
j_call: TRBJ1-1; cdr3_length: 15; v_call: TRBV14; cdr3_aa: CASSLTTGWDTEAFF
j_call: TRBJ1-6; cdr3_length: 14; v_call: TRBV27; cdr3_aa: CASRVRLLDSPLHF
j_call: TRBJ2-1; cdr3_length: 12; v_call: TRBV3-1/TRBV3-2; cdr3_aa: CASSPRVNEQFF
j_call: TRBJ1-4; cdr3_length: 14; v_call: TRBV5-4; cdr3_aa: CASSSQGLDEKLFF
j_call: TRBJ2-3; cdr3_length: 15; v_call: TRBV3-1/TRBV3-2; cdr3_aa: CASSQGTGLTDTQYF
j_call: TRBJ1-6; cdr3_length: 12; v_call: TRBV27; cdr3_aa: CATRDRASPLHF
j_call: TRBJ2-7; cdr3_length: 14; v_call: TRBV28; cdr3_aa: CASSFPDLSHEQYF
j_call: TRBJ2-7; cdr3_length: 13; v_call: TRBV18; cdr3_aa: CASSPAGAYEQYF
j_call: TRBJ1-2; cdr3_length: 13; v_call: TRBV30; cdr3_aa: CAWSPWPDSGYTF
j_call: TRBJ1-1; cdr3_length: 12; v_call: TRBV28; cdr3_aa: CASSSRGTEAFF
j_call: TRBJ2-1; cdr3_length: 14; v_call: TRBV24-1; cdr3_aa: CATGREKAAHEQFF
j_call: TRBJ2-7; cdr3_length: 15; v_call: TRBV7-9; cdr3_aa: CASSLAGGSSYEQYF
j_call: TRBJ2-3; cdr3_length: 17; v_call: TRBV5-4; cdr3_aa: CASSLGTSGVSTDTQYF
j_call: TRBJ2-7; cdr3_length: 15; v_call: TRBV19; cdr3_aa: CASSITGGSSYEQYF
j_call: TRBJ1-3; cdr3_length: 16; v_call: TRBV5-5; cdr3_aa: CASSLAGQTSGNTIYF
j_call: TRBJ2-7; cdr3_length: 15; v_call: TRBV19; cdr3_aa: CASSRTGLAGEVEYF
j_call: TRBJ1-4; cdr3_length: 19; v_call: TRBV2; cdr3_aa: CASSGVQGARGATNEKLFF
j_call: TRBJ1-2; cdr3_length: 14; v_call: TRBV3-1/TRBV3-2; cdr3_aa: CASSPGQGVVGYTF
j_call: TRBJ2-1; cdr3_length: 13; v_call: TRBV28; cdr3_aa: CASSLDSYNEQFF
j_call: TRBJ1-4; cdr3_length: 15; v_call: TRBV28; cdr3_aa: CASSQSRDSNEKLFF
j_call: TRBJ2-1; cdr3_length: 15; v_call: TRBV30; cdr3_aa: CAWGWGLAGTIEQFF
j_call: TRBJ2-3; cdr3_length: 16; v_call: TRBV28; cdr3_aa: CASSLSLAGGTDTQYF
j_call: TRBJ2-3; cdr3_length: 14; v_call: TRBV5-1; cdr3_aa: CASSPGDSRDTQYF
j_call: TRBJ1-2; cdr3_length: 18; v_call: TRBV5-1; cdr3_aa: CASSTPTEPRGPNYGYTF
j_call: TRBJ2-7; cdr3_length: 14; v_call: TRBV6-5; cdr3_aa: CASRAGLAFYEQYF
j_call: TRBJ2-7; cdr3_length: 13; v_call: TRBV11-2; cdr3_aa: CASSLVGFYEQYF
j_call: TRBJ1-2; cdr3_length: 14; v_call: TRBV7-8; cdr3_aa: CASSRQGVDYGYTF
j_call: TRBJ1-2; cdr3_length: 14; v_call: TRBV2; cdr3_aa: CASSGASGISGYTF
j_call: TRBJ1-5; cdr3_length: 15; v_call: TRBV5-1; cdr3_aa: CASSPEGASNQPQHF
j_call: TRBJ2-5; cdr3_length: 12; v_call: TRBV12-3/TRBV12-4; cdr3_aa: CASSGTQETQYF
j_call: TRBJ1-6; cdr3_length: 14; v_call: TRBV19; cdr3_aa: CASSLGTGDSPLHF
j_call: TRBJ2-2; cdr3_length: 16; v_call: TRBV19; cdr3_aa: CASSISTSRNTGELFF
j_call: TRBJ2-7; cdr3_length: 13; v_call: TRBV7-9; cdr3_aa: CASSSAGSYEQYF
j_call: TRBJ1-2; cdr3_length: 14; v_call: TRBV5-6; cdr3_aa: CASSWAGALYGYTF
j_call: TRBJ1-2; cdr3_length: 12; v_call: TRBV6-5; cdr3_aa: CASSPDIYGYTF
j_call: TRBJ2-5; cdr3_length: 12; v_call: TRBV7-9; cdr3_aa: CASSGTRETQYF
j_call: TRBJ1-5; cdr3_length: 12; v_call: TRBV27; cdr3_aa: CASSARNQPQHF
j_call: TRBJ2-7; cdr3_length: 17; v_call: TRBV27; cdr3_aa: CASGSDKTSGASYEQYF
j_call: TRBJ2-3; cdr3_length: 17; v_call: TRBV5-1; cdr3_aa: CASSLAIGAGVADTQYF
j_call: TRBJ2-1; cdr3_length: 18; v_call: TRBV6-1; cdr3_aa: CASSVGLAGGKAGNEQFF
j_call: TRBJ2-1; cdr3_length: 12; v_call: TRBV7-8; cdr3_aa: CASSLTGVEQFF
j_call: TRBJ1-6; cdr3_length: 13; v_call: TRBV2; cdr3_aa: CASTGGRNSPLHF
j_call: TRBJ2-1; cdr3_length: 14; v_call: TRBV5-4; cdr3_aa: CASSPGGGYNEQFF